Following are 21 T cell receptor beta chains from one sample sequenced in a study of blood T cell repertoires in COVID-19. The table came from immunoSEQ multiplex PCR; TCRdb's copy has only in-frame clones and leaves some out. Among hundreds of thousands of clones listed, more than 80% were seen once. The sample consisted of PBMCs or T cells enriched from blood (not recorded which). These receptors originate from a woman aged 18-35 years who had recovered from COVID-19.

The genes are TRBV5-1 and TRBJ2-3; 10 bases align to TRBD2. Germline values: CDR1 SGHRS, CDR2 YFSETQ. J gave up 2 bases and V 5 bases, and 8 bases lay outside the gene matches. This CDR3 spans 16 amino acids. This chain's CDR3 is CASSKVAGGPTDTQYF. The DNA of the CDR3 is TGCGCCAGCAGTAAAGTAGCGGGGGGTCCCACAGATACGCAGTATTTT.

About this clone itself: Other DNA sequences in the same sample also yield this CDR3. The CDR3 loop is CASRGQGAYEQYF. CDR3 in DNA: TGTGCCAGCAGGGGACAGGGAGCCTACGAGCAGTACTTC. The genes are TRBV12-3 or TRBV12-4 and TRBJ2-7; 9 positions match TRBD1. The CDR3 spans 13 residues. J lost 2 bases, V lost 6 bases, and 2 bases had no gene match.

The rearrangement links TRBV6-5 to TRBJ1-4; D call uncertain. The CDR3 has 15 residues. V was cut by 2 bases and J by 3 bases, with 10 bases left in between. Looked up from germline, CDR1 is MNHEY and CDR2 is SVGAGI. The CDR3 sequence is CASSYMARANEKLFF. In nucleotides, the CDR3 is TGTGCCAGCAGTTACATGGCCCGGGCTAATGAAAAACTGTTTTTT.

This chain joins TRBV27 and TRBJ1-3, with D maybe TRBD1 (6 bases). In germline, CDR1 is MNHEY, CDR2 SMNVEV (reference sequence). CDR3 length: 15 amino acids. The V and J ends lost 3 bases and 0 bases respectively, with 9 bases between them. The CDR3 loop reads CASSLRGSSGNTIYF. CDR3 bases: TGTGCCAGCAGTTTGAGGGGGAGCTCTGGAAACACCATATATTTT.

The chain carries TRBV11-2 and TRBJ1-2; D not certain. Per the germline V gene, CDR1 is SGHAT and CDR2 is FQNNGV. Trimming shortened V by 1 base and J by 8 bases, and 11 bases separated the two germline ends. The CDR3 is 13 amino acids. The CDR3 DNA follows: TGTGCCAGCAGCTTAGCGGGAGTACTCGGCTACACCTTC. Translation: CASSLAGVLGYTF. Complete variable domain (other parts from reference TRBV11-2 and TRBJ1-2): EAGVAQSPRYKIIEKRQSVAFWCNPISGHATLYWYQQILGQGPKLLIQFQNNGVVDDSQLPKDRFSAERLKGVDSTLKIQPAKLEDSAVYLCASSLAGVLGYTFGSGTRLTVV.

This sequence joins TRBV27 and TRBJ2-2; 12 bases line up with TRBD2. The CDR3 length is 17 residues. J lost 9 bases, V lost 6 bases, and 14 bases had no gene match. Germline lookup yields CDR1 MNHEY and CDR2 SMNVEV (reference sequence). The chain's CDR3 is CASSPSAGTSGYRELFF. The CDR3 DNA reads as TGTGCCAGCAGCCCGTCGGCCGGGACTAGCGGGTACCGGGAGCTGTTTTTT.

J is TRBJ1-3 and V is TRBV19; D is undetermined. The CDR3 contains 15 residues. CDR1 is LNHDA and CDR2 is SQIVND in the germline V gene (reference sequence). V lost 8 bases and J 0 bases, leaving 14 bases between the germline ends. This CDR3 reads CASDEGIASGNTIYF. CDR3 DNA: TGTGCCAGTGACGAGGGAATCGCCTCTGGAAACACCATATATTTT.

This chain uses TRBV6-6 with TRBJ2-7; a weak D match, TRBD1 (5 bases). Per germline, CDR1 MNHNY and CDR2 SVGAGI (reference sequence). Trimming left V 8 bases short and J 4 bases short, with 15 bases between. The CDR3 is 13 residues long. DNA of the CDR3: TGTGCCAGCGCCAGGGATAGGTTTTACGAGCAGTACTTC. It specifies CASARDRFYEQYF.

V is TRBV21-1 and J is TRBJ2-1; the DNA was not used to check the table's D call, TRBD1. TRBV21-1 is tagged as a pseudogene. The CDR3 length is 18 residues. CDR3 DNA: TGTGCCAGCAGCAGGGACAGTTGGCTACATTTTGCTTGGAATGAGCAGTTCTTC. This sequence encodes CASSRDSWLHFAWNEQFF.

The chain links TRBV19 to TRBJ2-5; 10 bases are a match to TRBD1. The germline gives CDR1 LNHDA, CDR2 SQIVND (reference sequence). The CDR3 totals 15 residues. J lost 5 bases, V lost 8 bases, and 11 bases had no gene match. CDR3 in amino acids: CASGRPGQGLETQYF. In DNA, the CDR3 is TGTGCCAGTGGTAGACCGGGACAGGGGTTGGAGACCCAGTACTTC.

The rearrangement joins TRBV6-5 to TRBJ1-1, with TRBD1 as a possible D gene (6 bases). Germline lookup yields CDR1 MNHEY and CDR2 SVGAGI. V lost 4 bases and J 7 bases, leaving 16 bases between the germline ends. CDR3 length: 14 amino acids. CDR3 in DNA: TGTGCCAGCAGTTCCTACGCAGGGGATGATGAAGCTTTCTTT. Its translation is CASSSYAGDDEAFF.

The V gene is TRBV6-1, the J gene TRBJ1-1; D is uncertain. The germline gives CDR1 MNHNS, CDR2 SASEGT. The germline V and J ends were trimmed by 2 bases and 11 bases, with 18 bases remaining between them. The CDR3 runs to 14 residues. The CDR3 DNA reads TGTGCCAGCAGTGAAATGGTCACGAGATCCTCGGCTTTCTTT. Translated, it gives CASSEMVTRSSAFF.

This chain links TRBV18 with TRBJ1-5; D is undetermined. V shed 2 bases and J shed 7 bases, with 18 bases lying between them. The CDR3 runs 16 residues. Germline V gene sequence: CDR1 KGHSH, CDR2 LQKENI. The CDR3 is CASSPDTVTGWQPQHF. CDR3 DNA: TGTGCCAGCTCACCAGATACGGTCACCGGTTGGCAGCCCCAGCATTTT.

The rearrangement uses TRBV5-3 and TRBJ1-2; maybe TRBD1 (6 bases). TRBV5-3 is flagged as an ORF with uncertain function. The CDR3 is made up of 16 amino acids. Trimming took 2 bases from V and 5 from J, leaving 19 bases between them. The CDR3 region is CARSLVSGTLLYGYTF. In DNA, the CDR3 is TGTGCCAGAAGCTTAGTTTCTGGGACACTACTATATGGCTACACCTTC.

V usage is TRBV5-1 and J usage is TRBJ1-2; D is uncertain. In germline, CDR1 is SGHRS, CDR2 YFSETQ. This CDR3 spans 15 amino acids. The V gene lost 4 bases and the J gene lost 4 bases, with 17 bases spanning the gap. Here the CDR3 DNA reads TGCGCCAGCAGCATAAAAGCCGGGAGCCTCTATGGCTACACCTTC. Translating gives CASSIKAGSLYGYTF.

J is TRBJ2-7 and V is TRBV15; TRBD2 aligns across 7 bases. V dropped 1 base and J dropped 3; count of bases not matched to a gene: 12. Germline V CDR1 and CDR2: LNHNV, YYDKDF (reference sequence). The CDR3 contains 17 residues. The DNA for the CDR3 is TGTGCCACCAGCAGAGTCGGGATGGGAGCGGGGAACTACGAGCAGTACTTC. This translates into CATSRVGMGAGNYEQYF.

The chain has TRBV6-5 and TRBJ2-5, with 12 bases lining up with TRBD2. The CDR3 extends over 15 amino acids. Germline loops: CDR1 MNHEY, CDR2 SVGAGI. Germline trimming cut 7 bases from V and 4 bases from J; bases unmatched to any gene: 7. DNA of the CDR3: TGTGCCAGCATCTCCCTAGCGGGGGGGCCAGAGACCCAGTACTTC. Its protein product is CASISLAGGPETQYF.

The rearrangement joins TRBV5-6 to TRBJ2-1; D is ambiguous. The V gene's germline CDR1 is SGHDT and CDR2 YYEEEE. The CDR3 length is 14 residues. V shed 3 bases and J shed 6 bases, with 13 bases lying between them. The chain's CDR3 is CASSSLGSGNEQFF. The CDR3 nucleotides read TGTGCCAGCAGCTCTCTTGGATCGGGCAATGAGCAGTTCTTC.

The chain recombines TRBV29-1 with TRBJ1-2, with 11 bases fitting TRBD1. Unmatched junction bases numbered 8, after V lost 3 bases and J lost 8 bases. Per the germline V gene, CDR1 is SQVTM and CDR2 is ANQGSEA. The CDR3 consists of 14 residues. The CDR3 coding sequence is TGCAGCGTTGAGCCTGGACAGGGGGCCAAGGGCTACACCTTC. Its protein product is CSVEPGQGAKGYTF.

This clone was counted between two and nine times. The genes are TRBV5-5 and TRBJ1-2, with 7 bases identical to TRBD1. V lost 4 bases and J lost 3; bases outside the gene matches: 12. CDR3 length: 16 residues. The germline V gene encodes CDR1 SGHKS and CDR2 YYEKEE (reference sequence). CDR3 DNA: TGTGCCAGCAGCCCAACCCTAGGCAGGGGGGACTATGGCTACACCTTC. As protein: CASSPTLGRGDYGYTF.

V is TRBV6-1 and J is TRBJ2-3; the match to TRBD2 covers 15 bases. The CDR3 is 18 residues long. The junction had 8 bases not matched to a gene; V was cut back by 7 bases and J by 0 bases. Per the germline V gene, CDR1 is MNHNS and CDR2 is SASEGT. The CDR3 loop is CASNDGLAGGPSTDTQYF. For the CDR3, the DNA is TGTGCCAGCAATGATGGACTAGCGGGGGGGCCGAGCACAGATACGCAGTATTTT.